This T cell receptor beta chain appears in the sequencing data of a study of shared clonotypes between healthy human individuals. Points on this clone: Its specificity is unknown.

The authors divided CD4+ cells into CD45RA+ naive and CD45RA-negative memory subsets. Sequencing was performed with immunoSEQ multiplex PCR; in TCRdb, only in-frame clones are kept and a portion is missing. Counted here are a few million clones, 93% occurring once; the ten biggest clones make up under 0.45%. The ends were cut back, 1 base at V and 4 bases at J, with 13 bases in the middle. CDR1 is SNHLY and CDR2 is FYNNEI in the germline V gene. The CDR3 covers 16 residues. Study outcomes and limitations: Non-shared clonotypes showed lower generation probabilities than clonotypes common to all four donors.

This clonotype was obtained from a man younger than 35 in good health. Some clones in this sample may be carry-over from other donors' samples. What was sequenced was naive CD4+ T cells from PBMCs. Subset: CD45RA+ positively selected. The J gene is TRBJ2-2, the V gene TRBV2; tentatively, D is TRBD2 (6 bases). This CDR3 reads CASSEEEGRFTGELFF. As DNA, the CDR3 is TGTGCCAGCAGTGAAGAGGAGGGGCGCTTCACCGGGGAGCTGTTTTTT.